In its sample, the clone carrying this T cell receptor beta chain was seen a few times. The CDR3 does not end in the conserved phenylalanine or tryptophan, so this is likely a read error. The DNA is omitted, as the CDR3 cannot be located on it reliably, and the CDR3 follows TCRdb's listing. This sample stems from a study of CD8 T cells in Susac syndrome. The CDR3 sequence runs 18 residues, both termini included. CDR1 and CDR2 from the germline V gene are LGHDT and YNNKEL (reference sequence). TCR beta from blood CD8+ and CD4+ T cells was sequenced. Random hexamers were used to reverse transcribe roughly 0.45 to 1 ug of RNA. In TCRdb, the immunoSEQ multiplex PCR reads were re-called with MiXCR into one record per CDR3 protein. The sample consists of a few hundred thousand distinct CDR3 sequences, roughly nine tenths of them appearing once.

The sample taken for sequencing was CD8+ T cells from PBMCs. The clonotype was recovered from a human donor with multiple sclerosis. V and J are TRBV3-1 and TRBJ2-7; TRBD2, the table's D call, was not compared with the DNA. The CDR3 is CASSQGGASGYPIRAVLR.